These 30 T cell receptor beta chains were all obtained from the same sample, sequenced in a study of blood T cell repertoires in COVID-19. Data came from immunoSEQ multiplex PCR; TCRdb stores just in-frame clones and leaves some out. Here the sample spans hundreds of thousands of clones, more than 75% being singletons. Sample: PBMCs or T cells enriched from blood (not recorded which). The origin of the receptors is a man aged 35 to 55 who had recovered from COVID-19.

The chain carries TRBV21-1 and TRBJ1-1. TRBV21-1 is a pseudogene segment. The length of the CDR3 is 15 residues. The CDR3 DNA reads as TGTGCCAGCAGCAAAGGGGGGGAAATAGGCACTGAAGCTTTCTTT. Translated, it gives CASSKGGEIGTEAFF.

The rearrangement joins TRBV27 to TRBJ2-1; 11 positions agree with TRBD1. The trim removed 6 bases at V and 8 bases at J, leaving 15 bases unmatched. Germline lookup yields CDR1 MNHEY and CDR2 SMNVEV (reference sequence). CDR3 size: 17 residues. The DNA of the CDR3 is TGTGCCAGCAGCCAGAGGACAGGGGGCGAGTTTGGCGATGAGCAGTTCTTC. Protein product: CASSQRTGGEFGDEQFF.

The J gene is TRBJ2-6, the V gene TRBV7-3; no clear D. In germline, CDR1 is SGHTA, CDR2 FQGTGA. V was trimmed by 0 bases and J by 3 bases, leaving 9 bases between them. The CDR3 length is 16 residues. CDR3: CASSLTPADGANVLTF. CDR3 DNA: TGTGCCAGCAGCTTAACTCCGGCGGATGGGGCCAACGTCCTGACTTTC.

This clone was recorded a few times. The CDR3 coding sequence is TGTGCCAGCAGCCAACAGTCTGGAAACACCATATATTTT. Its translation: CASSQQSGNTIYF. The chain combines TRBV3-1 (or the pseudogene TRBV3-2) with TRBJ1-3; D gene ambiguous. The CDR3 covers 13 residues. With 2 bases removed from V and 1 base from J, the gap between germline ends came to 3 bases. Germline loops: CDR1 LGHDT, CDR2 YNNKEL (reference sequence).

The chain is built from TRBV9 and TRBJ2-3, with D unclear. V was trimmed by 0 bases and J by 2 bases, leaving 10 bases between them. The germline V gene encodes CDR1 SGDLS and CDR2 YYNGEE. The CDR3 is made up of 15 amino acids. CDR3 DNA sequence: TGTGCCAGCAGCGTAGGGAGCGCCTCCACAGATACGCAGTATTTT. Residues: CASSVGSASTDTQYF.

V gene TRBV9 combines with J gene TRBJ2-3; 10 bases fit TRBD1. V shed 6 bases, J shed 4 bases, and the junction held 5 bases outside the gene matches. The CDR3 loop spans 14 amino acids. Germline loops: CDR1 SGDLS, CDR2 YYNGEE. In nucleotides, the CDR3 is TGTGCCAGCAATTTAGGGACAGGGGCAGATACGCAGTATTTT. It encodes CASNLGTGADTQYF.

The chain employs TRBV11-2 and TRBJ2-7; TRBD2 might be the D (6 bases). The CDR3 is 13 amino acids. Germline V gene data show CDR1 as SGHAT and CDR2 as FQNNGV. Trimming took 4 bases from V and 3 from J, leaving 10 bases between them. The CDR3 spells CASSWEASYEQYF. The CDR3 bases are TGTGCCAGCAGCTGGGAGGCGAGCTACGAGCAGTACTTC.

The chain combines TRBV29-1 with TRBJ2-5; 13 bases fit TRBD2. From germline, CDR1 is SQVTM and CDR2 ANQGSEA. CDR3 length equals 16 residues. Trimming removed 7 bases from V and 4 bases from J; junction bases left unmatched: 12. The chain's CDR3 is CSALTPGLAGRETQYF. DNA of the CDR3: TGCAGCGCCCTCACACCGGGACTAGCGGGAAGAGAGACCCAGTACTTC.

The chain is built from TRBV19 and TRBJ2-7; 8 bases agree with TRBD1. The CDR3 runs to 15 residues. Germline CDR1 and CDR2: LNHDA and SQIVND (reference sequence). Trimming took 3 bases from V and 3 from J; bases not matched to a gene: 7. CDR3 residues: CASSMAGGDGYEQYF. Here the CDR3 DNA reads TGTGCCAGTAGTATGGCAGGGGGCGATGGCTACGAGCAGTACTTC.

This chain joins TRBV28 and TRBJ2-7; 10 bases align to TRBD1. The V segment lost 6 bases and the J segment 7 bases; nucleotides outside the gene matches: 15. Per the germline V gene, CDR1 is MDHEN and CDR2 is SYDVKM. The CDR3 has 16 amino acids. This chain's CDR3 is CASRNDRDRGLGEQYF. Here the CDR3 DNA reads TGTGCCAGCAGAAATGACCGGGACAGGGGACTGGGGGAGCAGTACTTC.

CDR3 sequence reads: CASSQDIRGPGNTIYF. The DNA for the CDR3 is TGTGCCAGCAGCCAAGATATTAGGGGGCCTGGAAACACCATATATTTT. This rearrangement joins TRBV3-1 (or the pseudogene TRBV3-2) to TRBJ1-3; 7 bases line up with TRBD1. V was clipped by 0 bases and J by 2 bases; unmatched bases: 4. CDR1 and CDR2 from the germline V gene are LGHDT and YNNKEL (reference sequence). The length of the CDR3 is 16 residues.

V gene TRBV30 combines with J gene TRBJ1-6, with D tentatively TRBD1 (6 bases). The CDR3 totals 14 residues. Trimming removed 0 bases at V and 10 bases at J, with 13 bases between. The V gene's germline CDR1 is GTSNPN and CDR2 SVGIG (reference sequence). Written as DNA, the CDR3 is TGTGCCTGGAGTGTACGCAGGGGAGTCTCACCCCTCCACTTT. Translated: CAWSVRRGVSPLHF.

The chain couples TRBV3-1 (or the pseudogene TRBV3-2) to TRBJ1-2; 7 bases align to TRBD1. The CDR3 is 17 amino acids. Germline CDR1 is LGHDT and CDR2 is YNNKEL (reference sequence). V was clipped by 3 bases and J by 7 bases; unmatched bases: 17. CDR3 in DNA: TGTGCCAGCAGCCACCCGACAGGGAGTCGATGGCTCGCTGGCTACACCTTC. This translates into CASSHPTGSRWLAGYTF.

This clone showed up many times. The rearrangement joins TRBV5-1 to TRBJ2-7; weak D call: TRBD1 (5 bases). V lost 1 base to trimming and J lost 5 bases, with 10 bases between them. The germline V gene encodes CDR1 SGHRS and CDR2 YFSETQ. The CDR3 length is 13 residues. The CDR3 reads CASSLNQGHEQYF. The CDR3 bases are TGCGCCAGCAGCTTGAACCAGGGCCACGAGCAGTACTTC. Combining the CDR3 with reference TRBV5-1 and TRBJ2-7 gives the whole variable domain KAGVTQTPRYLIKTRGQQVTLSCSPISGHRSVSWYQQTPGQGLQFLFEYFSETQRNKGNFPGRFSGRQFSNSRSEMNVSTLELGDSALYLCASSLNQGHEQYFGPGTRLTVT.

The chain recombines TRBV30 with TRBJ1-4; maybe TRBD1 (6 bases). Germline loops: CDR1 GTSNPN, CDR2 SVGIG (reference sequence). The germline V and J ends were trimmed by 2 bases and 8 bases, with 12 bases remaining between them. CDR3 size: 13 residues. This chain's CDR3 is CAWSLQGGEKLFF. In DNA form, the CDR3 reads TGTGCCTGGAGTTTACAGGGTGGAGAAAAACTGTTTTTT.

This rearrangement joins TRBV7-6 to TRBJ2-2; D is possibly TRBD1 (6 bases). There are 17 residues in the CDR3. Trimming removed 2 bases at V and 6 bases at J, with 19 bases between. CDR1 SGHVS and CDR2 FNYEAQ come from the germline V gene. This CDR3 reads CASSLPGQIRGSGELFF. The CDR3 coding sequence is TGTGCCAGCAGCTTACCCGGACAGATACGGGGTTCCGGGGAGCTGTTTTTT. The whole variable domain, filled in from reference TRBV7-6 and TRBJ2-2, reads GAGVSQSPRYKVTKRGQDVALRCDPISGHVSLYWYRQALGQGPEFLTYFNYEAQQDKSGLPNDRFSAERPEGSISTLTIQRTEQRDSAMYRCASSLPGQIRGSGELFFGEGSRLTVL.

In this sample, this clone turned up once. This chain uses TRBV5-1 with TRBJ2-7; 10 bases match TRBD2. This CDR3 spans 15 amino acids. Looked up from germline, CDR1 is SGHRS and CDR2 is YFSETQ. With 3 bases clipped from V and 2 bases from J, the junction kept 5 bases outside the gene matches. The CDR3 DNA follows: TGCGCCAGCAGCTGGACTAGCGGTACTACCTACGAGCAGTACTTC. Its protein product is CASSWTSGTTYEQYF.

The gene calls are TRBV5-6 and TRBJ1-4; TRBD1 matches 10 bases. Germline V gene sequence: CDR1 SGHDT, CDR2 YYEEEE. With 4 bases clipped from V and 10 bases from J, the junction kept 16 bases outside the gene matches. The CDR3 covers 17 residues. The DNA for the CDR3 is TGTGCCAGCAGCGCTTTCCGGGACAGGGGCCTTTATGGAAAACTGTTTTTT. It encodes CASSAFRDRGLYGKLFF.

This rearrangement joins TRBV7-9 to TRBJ2-3; D unresolved. This CDR3 contains 15 residues. CDR1 and CDR2 from the germline V gene are SEHNR and FQNEAQ (reference sequence). V lost 0 bases to trimming and J lost 10 bases, with 17 bases between them. CDR3 sequence (DNA): TGTGCCAGCAGCTTAGCCTACAAGAACAGAGTAGCGCAGTATTTT. Protein: CASSLAYKNRVAQYF. Combining the CDR3 with reference TRBV7-9 and TRBJ2-3 gives the whole variable domain DTGVSQNPRHKITKRGQNVTFRCDPISEHNRLYWYRQTLGQGPEFLTYFQNEAQLEKSRLLSDRFSAERPKGSFSTLEIQRTEQGDSAMYLCASSLAYKNRVAQYFGPGTRLTVL.

V gene TRBV6-5 combines with J gene TRBJ2-5; D may be TRBD2 (6 bases). Germline loops: CDR1 MNHEY, CDR2 SVGAGI. Trimming shortened V by 5 bases and J by 6 bases, and 10 bases separated the two germline ends. This CDR3 has 12 residues. The DNA for the CDR3 is TGTGCCAGCAGTCAGGAGGGGAAGACCCAGTACTTC. Protein product: CASSQEGKTQYF.

This chain connects TRBV4-2 to TRBJ1-2; D call uncertain. V was shortened by 4 bases and J by 3 bases, with 9 bases between the two germline ends. Germline values: CDR1 LGHNA, CDR2 YNFKEQ. The CDR3 runs to 13 residues. The CDR3 loop reads CASSPARDYGYTF. The CDR3 bases are TGTGCCAGCAGCCCGGCCCGGGACTATGGCTACACCTTC.

The CDR3 DNA reads as TGTGCCAGCAGTCCGGGGAGTCAGCCCCAGCATTTT. Translation: CASSPGSQPQHF. The gene calls are TRBV28 and TRBJ1-5; D unresolved. V was trimmed by 5 bases and J by 6 bases, leaving 8 bases between them. Germline CDR1 and CDR2: MDHEN and SYDVKM. CDR3 length: 12 residues. Variable domain in full (rest from reference TRBV28 and TRBJ1-5): DVKVTQSSRYLVKRTGEKVFLECVQDMDHENMFWYRQDPGLGLRLIYFSYDVKMKEKGDIPEGYSVSREKKERFSLILESASTNQTSMYLCASSPGSQPQHFGDGTRLSIL.

The rearrangement links TRBV10-3 to TRBJ1-1; D might be TRBD1 (5 bases). The CDR3 loop spans 14 amino acids. The germline V and J ends were trimmed by 6 bases and 1 base, with 12 bases remaining between them. Germline V gene data show CDR1 as ENHRY and CDR2 as SYGVKD. CDR3 DNA sequence: TGTGCCATCAGGCGGGACCTAGGGAACACTGAAGCTTTCTTT. It is translated as CAIRRDLGNTEAFF.

This rearrangement joins TRBV6-4 to TRBJ1-1; TRBD1 is a possible D gene (5 bases). The CDR3 has 13 amino acids. Trimming stripped 2 bases from V and 1 base from J, with 5 bases between. Germline CDR1 and CDR2: MRHNA and SNTAGT. The CDR3 bases are TGTGCCAGCAGTGACAGGGGGAACACTGAAGCTTTCTTT. The encoded protein is CASSDRGNTEAFF.

The rearrangement uses TRBV18 and TRBJ2-1; D might be TRBD1 (6 bases). Germline CDR1 and CDR2: KGHSH and LQKENI. V lost 2 bases and J 6 bases, leaving 14 bases between the germline ends. CDR3 length: 15 amino acids. The CDR3 spells CASSPSAGVSNEQFF. CDR3 nucleotide sequence: TGTGCCAGCTCACCATCCGCAGGGGTTTCCAATGAGCAGTTCTTC.

This CDR3 is CASGVDSASYNEQFF. The CDR3 region has the DNA TGTGCCAGCGGGGTGGACAGCGCTTCCTACAATGAGCAGTTCTTC. J is TRBJ2-1 and V is TRBV5-4, with D perhaps matching TRBD1 (6 bases). The V end was cut by 7 bases, the J end by 1 base, with 15 bases between. This CDR3 is built from 15 residues. Germline CDR1 is SGHNT and CDR2 is YYREEE (reference sequence).

This chain links TRBV10-3 with TRBJ1-4; weak D call: TRBD1 (5 bases). The germline V gene has CDR1 ENHRY and CDR2 SYGVKD. V was clipped by 3 bases and J by 4 bases, with 9 bases between them. This CDR3 comprises 14 residues. In DNA form, the CDR3 reads TGTGCCATCAGTGAAGGGGTTGGTAATGAAAAACTGTTTTTT. It codes for CAISEGVGNEKLFF.

This chain links TRBV5-1 with TRBJ2-1, with 11 bases matching TRBD2. There are 16 residues in the CDR3. Germline loops: CDR1 SGHRS, CDR2 YFSETQ. With V trimmed by 2 bases and J by 8 bases, 9 bases remained unmatched. The CDR3 reads CASSLRTSGSFHEQFF. The DNA of the CDR3 is TGCGCCAGCAGCTTACGTACTAGCGGGAGCTTCCATGAGCAGTTCTTC.

This chain uses TRBV27 with TRBJ1-1, with 8 bases aligning to TRBD1. Germline CDR1 reads MNHEY; CDR2 reads SMNVEV (reference sequence). The V gene end was trimmed by 3 bases and the J gene end by 1 base; junction bases not matched to a gene: 10. The CDR3 contains 17 residues. The CDR3 bases are TGTGCCAGCAGTTTGGGTGCAGGGGGCGGTTGGAACACTGAAGCTTTCTTT. Translated: CASSLGAGGGWNTEAFF.

The gene calls are TRBV19 and TRBJ2-3; the match to TRBD2 covers 8 bases. The CDR3 has 16 amino acids. V shed 1 base, J shed 4 bases, and the junction held 7 bases outside the gene matches. In germline, CDR1 is LNHDA, CDR2 SQIVND (reference sequence). CDR3 residues: CASSIGGLAEADTQYF. The CDR3 bases are TGTGCCAGTAGTATAGGTGGACTAGCTGAGGCAGATACGCAGTATTTT.